This TCR beta chain stems from a study of T cell changes during pregnancy in multiple sclerosis (dated by TCRdb to the late 2010s). A note on the overall study: In women with multiple sclerosis, the researchers looked at how the T cell repertoire shifted as pregnancy progressed.

From cysteine to phenylalanine, the CDR3 is 15 amino acids long. Solely the CDR3 DNA is kept, with 45 bases framed from the first base. V and J are trimmed by 6 bases and 14 bases, and the gene matches miss 15 bases of the junction. Library prep was done by the immunoSEQ multiplex PCR assay. TCRdb retrieved this table from immuneACCESS and kept in-frame rearrangements only. Not all clones are present; in checked studies, unresolved V genes account for under half, and no reason is known for the remainder. In all, the sample holds about 76,000 clones, and 93% of those were seen once. The ten most abundant clones make up approximately 2.5% of the sample. Turning to this clone: Its binding antigen is unknown. Nothing much larger sits one base from this clone, and base qualities are not available.

The chain is assembled from TRBV6-7 and TRBJ1-6, with 8 bases matching TRBD1. TRBV6-7 is an ORF, and what it does is uncertain. The origin of this receptor is a female donor with multiple sclerosis, enrolled in a pregnancy study. This specimen consisted of peripheral blood, obtained in the second trimester of pregnancy. Here is the DNA: TGTGCCAGCAGATCCCACAGGGGGGCTAGATGCTCCCTCCACTTT. Its protein is CASRSHRGARCSLHF.